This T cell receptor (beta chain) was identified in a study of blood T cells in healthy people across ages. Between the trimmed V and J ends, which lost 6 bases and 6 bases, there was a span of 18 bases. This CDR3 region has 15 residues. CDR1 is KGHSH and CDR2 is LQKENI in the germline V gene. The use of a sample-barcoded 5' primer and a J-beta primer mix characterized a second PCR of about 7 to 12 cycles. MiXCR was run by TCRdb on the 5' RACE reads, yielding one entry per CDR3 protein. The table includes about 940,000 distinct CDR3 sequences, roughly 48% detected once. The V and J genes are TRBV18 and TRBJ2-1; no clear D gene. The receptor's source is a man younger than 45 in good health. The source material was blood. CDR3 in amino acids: CASSPIEDLFNEQFF. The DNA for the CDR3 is TGTGCCAGCTCCCCAATTGAGGACCTCTTCAATGAGCAGTTCTTC.